This T cell receptor delta chain was sequenced in a study of delta chains in infants with herpesvirus infections (dated by TCRdb to the early 2020s). As for the study more broadly: A Ugandan infant birth cohort was prospectively followed from birth to characterize gammadelta T cell responses to primary cytomegalovirus (CMV) infection. The previously published Belgian fetal and cord blood gammadelta TCR data were not generated in this cohort and were added only for comparison. The study searched for a public fetal Vdelta1/Vgamma8 gammadelta TCR clonotype in infants who acquired CMV infection after birth. Infant blood samples fell into approximate age groups of 1.5, 4, 8 and 12 months. gammadelta TCRs were sequenced from PBMC of some 17 CMV-infected infants (one congenitally infected) and about eight CMV-uninfected infants with enough sample available.

The research as a whole found: The public clonotype was detected only at the first time point after infection and was not found in uninfected infants or in infants infected after 120 days. The public Vdelta1 clonotype appeared in about 20% of the 18 CMV-infected infants: three infected postnatally before 120 days of age, plus the congenitally infected infant. Presence of the public clonotype at levels below the detection limit might still occur in CMV-uninfected infants. Within Vdelta1 cells, the frequency of the public clonotype appeared to be inversely correlated with age at infection and to decay rapidly, seemingly not persisting past roughly two months. Limitations noted by the authors included a small sample size and a lack of race- or environment-matched controls, because nearly all Ugandans acquire CMV before adulthood.

This clone is termed large (0.1 to 1%). What antigen it recognizes has not been identified. Base qualities are not at hand, and no much larger clone is one base apart. The CDR3 numbers 28 residues from cysteine through phenylalanine. CDR3 DNA is the only sequence kept; it has 84 bases, read in frame from the first base. The germline V gene gives CDR1 as TSWWSYY and CDR2 as QGS. V trim: 3 bases; J trim: 0 bases; unmatched bases: 37. Pregnant women receiving prenatal care in Kampala, Uganda, were recruited, and the infants of these women were enrolled, with documentation of maternal HIV status required. Weekly visits were made to families, and infant clinical information, oral swabs and peripheral blood were collected beginning at 6 weeks of age and every 4 months thereafter. Blood was collected in heparin tubes, and PBMC were isolated by Ficoll-Paque density gradient centrifugation and cryopreserved.

Library preparation used RT-PCR. TCR cDNA was generated by reverse transcription of PBMC RNA with SuperScript II and gamma-chain- and delta-chain-specific primers. The cDNA was purified with AMPure XP beads, then amplified and indexed with Illumina adapters using the Nextera XT Index Kit. An Illumina MiSeq with a V2 300-cycle kit was used to sequence the gammadelta TCR libraries. In the source study's methods: Using MiXCR v2.1.12, CDR3 sequences were assembled, and reads were mapped onto D, J and V genes obtained from GenBank. VDJtools v1.2.1 was used to analyze the repertoires of the CDR3 clonotypes. In TCRdb, clones were called once more from the public reads by CATT, and rows of identical DNA were later combined. TCRdb, not the authors, supplied the V and J calls. The sample profile shows roughly 1,200 delta-chain clones; 30% of them were found once. Over 8% of the sample is taken by the ten largest.

The sequences come from peripheral blood, collected at time point 2 of longitudinal follow-up. The rearrangement joined TRDV1 to TRDJ1, with 13 junctional bases fitting TRDD3. The clonotype comes from a human donor who was a Ugandan infant, either HIV-exposed or HIV-unexposed (not recorded which). The base sequence is TGTGCTCTTGGGGACCGCCGGGTGGTTCTCCCGGTACTGGGGGATACGCGTATCCACCCCCTGTACACCGATAAACTCATCTTT. The encoded protein is CALGDRRVVLPVLGDTRIHPLYTDKLIF.